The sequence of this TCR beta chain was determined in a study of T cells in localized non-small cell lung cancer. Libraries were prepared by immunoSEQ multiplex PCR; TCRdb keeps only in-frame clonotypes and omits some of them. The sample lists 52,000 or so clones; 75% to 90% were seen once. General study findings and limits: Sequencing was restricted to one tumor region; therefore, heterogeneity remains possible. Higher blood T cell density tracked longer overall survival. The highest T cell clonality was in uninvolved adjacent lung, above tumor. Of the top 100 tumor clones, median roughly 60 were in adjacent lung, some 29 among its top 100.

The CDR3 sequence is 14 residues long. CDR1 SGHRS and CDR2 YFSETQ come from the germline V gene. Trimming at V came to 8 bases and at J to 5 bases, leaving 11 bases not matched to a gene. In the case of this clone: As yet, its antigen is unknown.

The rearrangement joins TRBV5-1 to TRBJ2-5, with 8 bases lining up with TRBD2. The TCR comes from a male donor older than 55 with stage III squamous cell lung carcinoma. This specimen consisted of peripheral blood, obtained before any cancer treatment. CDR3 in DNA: TGCGCCAGTGCCTTCGCGGGGGGCAGTGAGACCCAGTACTTC. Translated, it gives CASAFAGGSETQYF.